This TCR beta chain was retrieved from a study of blood T cell repertoires in COVID-19. Study-wide context: Whether acute or convalescent, the COVID-19 samples came from the United States, Italy and Spain. In each case, the material was cDNA or gDNA derived from T cells, B-cell-depleted T cells, or PBMCs.

Method: immunoSEQ multiplex PCR; TCRdb's copy keeps in-frame clones and lacks some. Among roughly 31,000 clones listed, around 91% were seen once. Germline-derived CDR1 and CDR2 are LGHDT and YNNKEL (reference sequence). Germline trimming cut 5 bases from V and 6 bases from J; bases unmatched to any gene: 6. The CDR3 runs 14 residues. Sequenced input: peripheral blood. This clonotype was sampled from a man aged 80 or over with acute or convalescent COVID-19. The chain employs TRBV3-1 (or the pseudogene TRBV3-2) and TRBJ2-1; 8 bases are shared with TRBD2. The DNA of the CDR3 is TGTGCCAGCAGCGACGGGGGGGCCGGCAATGAGCAGTTCTTC. Its translation is CASSDGGAGNEQFF.